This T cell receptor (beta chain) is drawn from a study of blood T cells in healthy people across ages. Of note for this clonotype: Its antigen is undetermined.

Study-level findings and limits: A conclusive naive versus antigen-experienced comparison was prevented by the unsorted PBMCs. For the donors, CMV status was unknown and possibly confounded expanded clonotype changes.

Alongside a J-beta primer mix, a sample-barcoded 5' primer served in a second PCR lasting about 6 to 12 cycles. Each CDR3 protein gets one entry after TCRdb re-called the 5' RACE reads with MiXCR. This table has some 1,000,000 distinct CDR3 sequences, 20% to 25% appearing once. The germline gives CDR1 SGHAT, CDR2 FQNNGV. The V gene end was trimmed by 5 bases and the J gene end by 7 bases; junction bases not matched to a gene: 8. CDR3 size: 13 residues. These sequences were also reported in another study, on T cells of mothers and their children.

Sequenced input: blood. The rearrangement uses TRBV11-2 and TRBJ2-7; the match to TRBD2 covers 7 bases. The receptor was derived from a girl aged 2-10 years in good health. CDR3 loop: CASSAWGEGEQYF. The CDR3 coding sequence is TGTGCCAGCAGCGCCTGGGGGGAGGGGGAGCAGTACTTC.